This TCR beta chain derives from a study of blood T cells in healthy people across ages. General study points: More naive CD4+ cells and higher diversity were found in long-lived than in aged donors. The unknown donor CMV status may have confounded expanded clonotype changes. Measured against age, TCR beta diversity per million T cells decreased in a roughly linear manner.

The length of the CDR3 is 15 residues. Germline V lookup: CDR1 MDHEN, CDR2 SYDVKM. V gave up 7 bases and J gave up 7 bases, with 20 bases separating them. This clonotype has only one observation. The antigen remains undetermined. The use of a sample-barcoded 5' primer and a J-beta primer mix characterized a second PCR of about 6 to 12 cycles. CDR3-containing paired-end reads numbered at least 2.5 million in each sample. MiXCR, run by TCRdb on the 5' RACE reads, gives a single entry per CDR3 protein. The data contain over 600,000 distinct CDR3 sequences, around 38% of them singletons. The source of this sequence is an elderly man in good health. The sequencing input was blood. The chain is built from TRBV28 and TRBJ1-5; perhaps TRBD1 as D (5 bases). The CDR3 DNA reads TGTGCCAGCAACTCTCCGCGGGACGGACTACAGCCCCAGCATTTT. Protein product: CASNSPRDGLQPQHF.